The 21 T cell receptor beta chains given below trace back to one sample, sequenced in a study of T cell responses to AZD1222 COVID-19 vaccine. The method was immunoSEQ multiplex PCR; TCRdb's version includes in-frame clones alone and lacks a portion of them. The sample lists 120,000 to 150,000 clones, approximately 90% occurring once. Sample: peripheral blood, taken 28 days after the second AZD1222 dose. All receptors come from an adult who received the AZD1222 COVID-19 vaccine.

The chain has TRBV11-2 and TRBJ2-3; D is tentatively TRBD1 or TRBD2 (5 bases each). This CDR3 is built from 16 residues. Germline-derived CDR1 and CDR2 are SGHAT and FQNNGV. V was cut by 3 bases and J by 0 bases, with 13 bases left in between. This chain's CDR3 is CASSLSRGVSTDTQYF. CDR3 in DNA: TGTGCCAGCAGCTTGTCGAGGGGAGTAAGCACAGATACGCAGTATTTT.

The rearrangement links TRBV25-1 to TRBJ2-2; D gene ambiguous. CDR1 and CDR2 from the germline V gene are MGHDK and SYGVNS. Trimming took 0 bases from V and 5 from J, leaving 7 bases between them. This CDR3 comprises 14 residues. The CDR3, as DNA: TGTGCCAGCAGTGAATATAGGCAAACCGGGGAGCTGTTTTTT. Protein sequence: CASSEYRQTGELFF.

This rearrangement joins TRBV18 to TRBJ1-1; D may be TRBD1 (5 bases). V was clipped by 8 bases and J by 1 base, with 11 bases between them. Germline assignment: CDR1 KGHSH and CDR2 LQKENI. The CDR3 spans 13 residues. The CDR3 is CASNLGGNTEAFF. CDR3 DNA sequence: TGTGCCAGCAACCTTGGGGGGAACACTGAAGCTTTCTTT. Looking up the rest from reference TRBV18 and TRBJ1-1 gives the full variable domain: NAGVMQNPRHLVRRRGQEARLRCSPMKGHSHVYWYRQLPEEGLKFMVYLQKENIIDESGMPKERFSAEFPKEGPSILRIQQVVRGDSAAYFCASNLGGNTEAFFGQGTRLTVV.

This chain connects TRBV5-1 to TRBJ2-2; D gene ambiguous. The CDR3 sequence is 13 residues long. Germline V CDR1 and CDR2: SGHRS, YFSETQ. Trimming removed 3 bases from V and 5 bases from J, with 8 bases in between. The CDR3 reads CASSSITTGELFF. The CDR3 DNA reads TGCGCCAGCAGCTCCATTACGACCGGGGAGCTGTTTTTT.

This clone was recorded once. The rearrangement joins TRBV4-2 to TRBJ2-3; 7 positions agree with TRBD2. The junction had 9 bases not matched to a gene; V was cut back by 2 bases and J by 4 bases. The CDR3 contains 16 residues. The germline CDR1 and CDR2 sequences are LGHNA and YNFKEQ. The CDR3 bases are TGTGCCAGCAGCCAATGGGGGGAGGGCCAGGCAGATACGCAGTATTTT. Translation: CASSQWGEGQADTQYF.

The rearrangement uses TRBV10-3 and TRBJ2-1; 11 bases are a match to TRBD2. This CDR3 has 15 residues. Trimming removed 5 bases from V and 6 bases from J; junction bases left unmatched: 6. Germline V gives CDR1 ENHRY, CDR2 SYGVKD. This CDR3 reads CAISPIAGGGNEQFF. The DNA of the CDR3 is TGTGCCATCAGTCCCATAGCGGGAGGGGGCAATGAGCAGTTCTTC.

The chain employs TRBV12-3 or TRBV12-4 and TRBJ1-2, with D unresolved. V dropped 6 bases and J dropped 8 bases, with 16 bases sitting between them. The CDR3 is 13 amino acids. The CDR3 loop is CASSHLASDGYTF. CDR3 nucleotides: TGTGCCAGCAGCCACCTCGCTTCAGACGGCTACACCTTC.

CDR3 sequence: CASSQGTGSDYGYTF. The CDR3 bases are TGCGCCAGCAGCCAGGGGACAGGGAGCGACTATGGCTACACCTTC. The chain links TRBV4-1 to TRBJ1-2; 9 bases are shared with TRBD1. Germline trimming cut 3 bases from V and 3 bases from J; bases unmatched to any gene: 5. The germline CDR1 and CDR2 sequences are MGHRA and YSYEKL. This CDR3 region has 15 residues.

V and J are TRBV5-4 and TRBJ2-2, with a tentative D call TRBD2 (7 bases). Trimming took off 2 bases at V and 9 bases at J, with 14 bases between the two ends. In germline, CDR1 is SGHNT, CDR2 YYREEE (reference sequence). This CDR3 comprises 14 residues. The CDR3 sequence: CASSFKGGSWELFF. In DNA, the CDR3 is TGTGCCAGCAGCTTCAAGGGGGGGAGCTGGGAGCTGTTTTTT.

This chain uses TRBV5-1 with TRBJ1-1, with D hard to call. This CDR3 is 14 amino acids long. The germline V gene encodes CDR1 SGHRS and CDR2 YFSETQ. The V end lost 0 bases, the J end lost 4 bases, and 10 bases lay between the germline ends. The CDR3 is CASSLGNLPTEAFF. The CDR3 bases are TGCGCCAGCAGCTTGGGAAACCTCCCCACTGAAGCTTTCTTT.

J is TRBJ2-5 and V is TRBV5-4; D is unresolved. The ends were cut back, 0 bases at V and 2 bases at J, with 8 bases in the middle. The CDR3 consists of 14 residues. Per germline, CDR1 SGHNT and CDR2 YYREEE (reference sequence). This CDR3 is CASSLDLRQETQYF. The CDR3 bases are TGTGCCAGCAGCTTGGACCTCCGTCAAGAGACCCAGTACTTC.

This chain joins TRBV19 and TRBJ2-2; unclear D gene. The CDR3 is made up of 13 amino acids. From germline, CDR1 is LNHDA and CDR2 SQIVND (reference sequence). The V and J ends lost 5 bases and 1 base respectively, with 5 bases between them. CDR3 amino acids: CASSPRNTGELFF. In nucleotides, the CDR3 is TGTGCCAGTAGTCCTCGGAACACCGGGGAGCTGTTTTTT.

The chain links TRBV9 to TRBJ2-7, with D unclear. This CDR3 contains 13 residues. Germline CDR1 and CDR2: SGDLS and YYNGEE. The V end lost 0 bases, the J end lost 4 bases, and 8 bases lay between the germline ends. Here the CDR3 DNA reads TGTGCCAGCAGCGTAGGGCTAGGATACGAGCAGTACTTC. As protein: CASSVGLGYEQYF.

This chain links TRBV5-3 with TRBJ2-1, with D unresolved. TRBV5-3 counts as an open reading frame of uncertain function. The germline V and J ends were trimmed by 4 bases and 5 bases, with 19 bases remaining between them. This CDR3 has 16 residues. CDR3 residues: CARSKDKSLWNNEQFF. As DNA, the CDR3 is TGTGCCAGAAGCAAAGACAAGTCCCTCTGGAACAATGAGCAGTTCTTC.

The chain uses TRBV20-1 and TRBJ2-3; 10 nucleotides match TRBD1. Germline trimming cut 3 bases from V and 2 bases from J; bases unmatched to any gene: 20. The germline V gene encodes CDR1 DFQATT and CDR2 SNEGSKA (reference sequence). The CDR3 loop spans 20 amino acids. The CDR3 nucleotides read TGCAGTGCTAGTCTACCTTGGGGGACAGGGGCCAGGGGGGACACAGATACGCAGTATTTT. Its translation: CSASLPWGTGARGDTDTQYF.

This chain connects TRBV18 to TRBJ1-2; unclear D gene. The CDR3 length is 14 residues. Germline CDR1 reads KGHSH; CDR2 reads LQKENI. Trimming took 3 bases from V and 2 from J, leaving 10 bases between them. CDR3 amino acids: CASSPPILNYGYTF. As DNA, the CDR3 is TGTGCCAGCTCACCTCCGATACTGAACTATGGCTACACCTTC.

The J gene is TRBJ2-1, the V gene TRBV10-2; TRBD2 matches at 7 bases. Germline CDR1 is WSHSY and CDR2 is SAAADI. The CDR3 is made up of 13 amino acids. V dropped 6 bases and J dropped 3; count of bases not matched to a gene: 2. CDR3 bases: TGCGCCAGCAGGTCGGGAGGCTACAATGAGCAGTTCTTC. Translation gives CASRSGGYNEQFF.

The rearrangement joins TRBV7-2 to TRBJ2-1; TRBD2 aligns across 12 bases. The CDR3 covers 17 residues. Germline CDR1 is SGHTA and CDR2 is FQGNSA. J lost 6 bases, V lost 2 bases, and 8 bases had no gene match. The CDR3 coding sequence is TGTGCCAGCAGCTTATTGCTAGCGGGAGGGCCAATCAATGAGCAGTTCTTC. It encodes CASSLLLAGGPINEQFF.

The chain recombines TRBV9 with TRBJ1-2; D is ambiguous. This CDR3 is 14 amino acids long. The germline CDR1 and CDR2 sequences are SGDLS and YYNGEE. V was cut by 3 bases and J by 8 bases, with 17 bases left in between. CDR3 coding DNA: TGTGCCAGCAGCGCCGGGGTAGTCCCCCTGGGCTACACCTTC. As protein: CASSAGVVPLGYTF.

The CDR3 DNA sequence: TGTGCCAGCAGCGTAGGCGTAGGAGGGGCAGAGCCCCAGCATTTT. It yields the protein CASSVGVGGAEPQHF. The chain uses TRBV9 and TRBJ1-5, with TRBD1 as a possible D gene (5 bases). Germline V gene lookup returns CDR1 SGDLS and CDR2 YYNGEE. The CDR3 consists of 15 residues. V gave up 0 bases and J gave up 8 bases, with 15 bases separating them. The variable domain in full, with the rest retrieved from reference TRBV9 and TRBJ1-5, is DSGVTQTPKHLITATGQRVTLRCSPRSGDLSVYWYQQSLDQGLQFLIQYYNGEERAKGNILERFSAQQFPDLHSELNLSSLELGDSALYFCASSVGVGGAEPQHFGDGTRLSIL.

V gene TRBV5-1 combines with J gene TRBJ1-1; 7 bases are shared with TRBD1. CDR1 is SGHRS and CDR2 is YFSETQ in the germline V gene. The CDR3 runs to 14 residues. The V segment lost 4 bases and the J segment 1 base; nucleotides outside the gene matches: 4. CDR3 nucleotides: TGCGCCAGCAGCATGGGACAGACGAACACTGAAGCTTTCTTT. This gives the protein CASSMGQTNTEAFF. Together with reference TRBV5-1 and TRBJ1-1, the CDR3 gives the full variable domain: KAGVTQTPRYLIKTRGQQVTLSCSPISGHRSVSWYQQTPGQGLQFLFEYFSETQRNKGNFPGRFSGRQFSNSRSEMNVSTLELGDSALYLCASSMGQTNTEAFFGQGTRLTVV.